The clone carrying this TCR beta chain was observed a handful of times. As yet, its antigen is unknown. V was pared by 2 bases and J by 10 bases, with 14 bases of the junction left unmatched. CDR3 size: 15 residues. Each of the donors had approximately 10 milliliters of peripheral blood drawn into EDTA-treated Vacutainer tubes. These data originate in a study of blood T cells in healthy people across ages. About the research overall: Per two T cells, template switching captured roughly one barcoded beta molecule. The study, taken as a whole, reports: Unknown donor CMV status possibly confounded expanded clonotype changes.

It was with a sample-barcoded 5' primer and a J-beta primer mix that a second PCR of roughly 6 to 11 cycles was run. MiXCR, applied by TCRdb to the 5' RACE reads, yields one record per CDR3 protein. The sample carries around 970,000 distinct CDR3 sequences, 45% to 60% recorded once. Sequencing used blood. The TCR sequence derives from a woman aged 55 to 70 in good health. The J gene is TRBJ2-7, the V gene TRBV12-3 or TRBV12-4; 7 bases align to TRBD2. The CDR3 bases are TGTGCCAGCAGTTTAACCAGGGCTAGCGGCCTACTACAGTACTTC. It translates to CASSLTRASGLLQYF.